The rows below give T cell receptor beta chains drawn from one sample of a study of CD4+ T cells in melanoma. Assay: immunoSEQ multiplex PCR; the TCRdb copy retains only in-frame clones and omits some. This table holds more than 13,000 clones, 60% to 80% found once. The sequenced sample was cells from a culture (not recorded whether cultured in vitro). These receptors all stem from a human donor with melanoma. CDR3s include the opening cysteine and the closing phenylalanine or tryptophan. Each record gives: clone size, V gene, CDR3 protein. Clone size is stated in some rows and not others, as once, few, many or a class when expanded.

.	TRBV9	CASSVASDQSSYNSPLHF
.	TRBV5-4	CASSLPLAGGKETQYF
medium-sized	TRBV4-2	CASSRSSAGGLSDTQYF
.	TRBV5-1	CASSQDSPNGPQHF
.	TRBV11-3	CASSLSPGARIGELFF
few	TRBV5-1	CASSLAPPTNYGYTF
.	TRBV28	CASSFMMTGELFF
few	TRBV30	CAWNYDRVNTEAFF
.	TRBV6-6	CASSYSGRGNEQFF
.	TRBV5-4	CASTPTSGSSSYNEQFF
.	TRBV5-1	CASSSSQVLPDTQYF
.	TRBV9	CASSVRASGGSYNEQFF
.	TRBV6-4	CASSVTGGVDGYTF
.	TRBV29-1	CSGGQGGDTGELFF
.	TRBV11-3	CASSLGGSGRGSTEAFF
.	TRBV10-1	CASSIGSRTGAKDTQYF
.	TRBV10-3	CAISERTASSYEQYF
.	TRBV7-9	CASSPLREKLFF
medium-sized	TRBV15	CATSPRPGGRETQYF
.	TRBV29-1	CSVSKGTQYF
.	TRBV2	CASSVSNSLKGNEQFF
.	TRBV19	CASSIQVGGGFGYTF
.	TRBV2	CASGPDMLAEAFF
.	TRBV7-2	CASSLTGTDYGYTF
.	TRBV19	CASRPRTGAVAGELFF
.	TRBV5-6	CATRRGLIEGYTF
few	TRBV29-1	CSVALIQETQYF
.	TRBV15	CATSRVLRGTEAFF
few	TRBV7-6	CASSLLVLRSETQYF
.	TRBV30	CAWSGGQRDGQYF
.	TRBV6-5	CASQGGQGLNEQYF
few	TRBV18	CASSPPRTVYGYTF
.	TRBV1	CTSSQIPTNEKLFF
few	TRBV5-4	CASSLVTGDEQFF
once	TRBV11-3	CASSDSGGQETQYF
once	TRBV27	CASSRGGFATSSYEQYF
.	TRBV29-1	CSVSNSDEQFF
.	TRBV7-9	CASSQRQSTIEAFF
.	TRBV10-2	CASGHSVTREQYF
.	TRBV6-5	CASRRQGGTGELFF
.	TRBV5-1	CASSLGSSRAPWETQYF
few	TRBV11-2	CASSAGARATEAFF
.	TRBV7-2	CASSRAGVGQPQHF
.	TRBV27	CASSFRGVSSSSYGYTF